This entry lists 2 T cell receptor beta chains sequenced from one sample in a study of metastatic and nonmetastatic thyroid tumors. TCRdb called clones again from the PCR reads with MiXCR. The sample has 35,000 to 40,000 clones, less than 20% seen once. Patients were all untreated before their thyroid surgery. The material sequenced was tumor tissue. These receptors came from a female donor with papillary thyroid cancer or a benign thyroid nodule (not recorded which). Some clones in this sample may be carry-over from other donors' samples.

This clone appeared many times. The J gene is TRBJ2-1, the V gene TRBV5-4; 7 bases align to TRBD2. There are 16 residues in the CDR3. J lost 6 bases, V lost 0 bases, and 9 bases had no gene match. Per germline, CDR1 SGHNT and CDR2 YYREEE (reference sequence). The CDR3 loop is CASSLGGGRPGNEQFF. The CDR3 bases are TGTGCCAGCAGCTTGGGGGGAGGGAGACCAGGCAATGAGCAGTTCTTC.

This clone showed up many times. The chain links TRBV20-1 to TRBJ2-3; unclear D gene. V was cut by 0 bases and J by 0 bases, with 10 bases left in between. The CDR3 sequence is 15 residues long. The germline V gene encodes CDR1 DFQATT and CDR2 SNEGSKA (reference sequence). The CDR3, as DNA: TGCAGTGCTAGAGAAGGCACCTCTAGCACAGATACGCAGTATTTT. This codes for CSAREGTSSTDTQYF.